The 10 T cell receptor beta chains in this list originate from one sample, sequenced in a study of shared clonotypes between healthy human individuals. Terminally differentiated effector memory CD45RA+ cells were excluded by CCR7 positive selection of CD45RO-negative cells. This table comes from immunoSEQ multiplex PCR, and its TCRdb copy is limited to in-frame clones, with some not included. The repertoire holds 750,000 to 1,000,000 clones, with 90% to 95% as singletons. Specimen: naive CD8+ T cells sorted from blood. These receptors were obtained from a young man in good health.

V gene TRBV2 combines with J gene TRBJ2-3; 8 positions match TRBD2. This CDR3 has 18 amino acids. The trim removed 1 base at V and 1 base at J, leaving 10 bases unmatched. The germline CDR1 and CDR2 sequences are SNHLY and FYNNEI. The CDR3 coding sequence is TGTGCCAGCAGTGAAGAGGGCGGCGGGAGGATCGGCACAGATACGCAGTATTTT. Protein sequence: CASSEEGGGRIGTDTQYF.

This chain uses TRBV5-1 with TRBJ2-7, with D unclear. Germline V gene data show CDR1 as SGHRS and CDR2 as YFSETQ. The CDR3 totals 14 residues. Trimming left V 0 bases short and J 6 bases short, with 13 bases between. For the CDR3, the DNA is TGCGCCAGCAGCTTGGGCCTAGGGCCCCGCGAGCAGTACTTC. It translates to CASSLGLGPREQYF.

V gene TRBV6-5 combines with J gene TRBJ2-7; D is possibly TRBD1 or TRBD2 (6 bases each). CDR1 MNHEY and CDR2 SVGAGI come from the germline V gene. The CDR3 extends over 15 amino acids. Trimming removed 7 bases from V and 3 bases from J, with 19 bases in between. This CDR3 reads CASTPRGQIGYEQYF. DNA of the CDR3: TGTGCCAGCACCCCTCGGGGGCAGATCGGCTACGAGCAGTACTTC.

The CDR3 spells CSVVRGEGTGELFF. In DNA, the CDR3 is TGCAGCGTTGTCCGAGGGGAGGGGACCGGGGAGCTGTTTTTT. The chain couples TRBV29-1 to TRBJ2-2, with TRBD2 matching over 7 bases. This CDR3 contains 14 residues. The V and J ends lost 4 bases and 5 bases, in that order; junction bases with no gene match: 7. CDR1 and CDR2 (germline): SQVTM, ANQGSEA.

The CDR3 region is CASSEGGGVGDHYEQYF. The DNA for the CDR3 is TGTGCCAGCAGTGAAGGGGGGGGAGTAGGGGACCACTACGAGCAGTACTTC. The chain employs TRBV6-1 and TRBJ2-7; 7 bases are a match to TRBD2. Germline V gene sequence: CDR1 MNHNS, CDR2 SASEGT. This CDR3 is 17 amino acids long. Germline trimming cut 1 base from V and 3 bases from J; bases unmatched to any gene: 12.

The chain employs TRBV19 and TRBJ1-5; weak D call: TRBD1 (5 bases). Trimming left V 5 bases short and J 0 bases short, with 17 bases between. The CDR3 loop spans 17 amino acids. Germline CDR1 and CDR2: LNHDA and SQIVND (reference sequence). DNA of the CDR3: TGTGCCAGTAGTCCCCGGGGCGGGCTATATAGCAATCAGCCCCAGCATTTT. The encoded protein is CASSPRGGLYSNQPQHF.

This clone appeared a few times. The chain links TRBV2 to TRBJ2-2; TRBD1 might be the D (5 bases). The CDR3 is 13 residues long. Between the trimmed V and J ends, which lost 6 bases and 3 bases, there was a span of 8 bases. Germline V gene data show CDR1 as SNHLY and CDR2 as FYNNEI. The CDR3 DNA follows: TGTGCCAGCAGGGACACAGACACCGGGGAGCTGTTTTTT. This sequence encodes CASRDTDTGELFF.

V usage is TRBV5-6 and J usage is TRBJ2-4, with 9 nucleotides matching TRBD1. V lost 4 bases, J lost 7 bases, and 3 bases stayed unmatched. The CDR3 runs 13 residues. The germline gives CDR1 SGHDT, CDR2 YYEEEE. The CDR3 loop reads CASSLGTGNIQYF. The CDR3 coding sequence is TGTGCCAGCAGCCTAGGGACAGGGAACATTCAGTACTTC. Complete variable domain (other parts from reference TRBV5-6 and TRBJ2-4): DAGVTQSPTHLIKTRGQQVTLRCSPKSGHDTVSWYQQALGQGPQFIFQYYEEEERQRGNFPDRFSGHQFPNYSSELNVNALLLGDSALYLCASSLGTGNIQYFGAGTRLSVL.

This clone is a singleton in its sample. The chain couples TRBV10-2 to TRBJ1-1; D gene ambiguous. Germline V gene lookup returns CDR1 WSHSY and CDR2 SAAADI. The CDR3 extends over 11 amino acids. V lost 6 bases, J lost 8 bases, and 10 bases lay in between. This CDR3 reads CASRDGPEAFF. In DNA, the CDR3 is TGCGCCAGCAGGGACGGCCCCGAAGCTTTCTTT.

The CDR3 protein is CASSQWGPEAFF. The CDR3 DNA reads TGCGCCAGCTCTCAATGGGGACCTGAAGCTTTCTTT. This chain connects TRBV5-1 to TRBJ1-1; weak D call: TRBD1 (5 bases). The V end was cut by 7 bases, the J end by 6 bases, with 13 bases between. The CDR3 is 12 residues long. Germline CDR1 is SGHRS and CDR2 is YFSETQ.